The clone carrying this T cell receptor beta chain has ten or more counts. The entry originates in a study of T cell repertoires in cytomegalovirus infection. Via MiXCR, TCRdb re-called the reads, giving one row per CDR3 protein. The sample includes about 230,000 distinct CDR3 sequences, 22% seen only once; the top ten take over 15%. The CDR3 has 15 amino acids. V lost 2 bases to trimming and J lost 6 bases, with 14 bases between them. The rearrangement links TRBV12-3 or TRBV12-4 to TRBJ1-5; tentatively, D is TRBD1 (6 bases). Input material: CD8+ T cells from PBMCs. The clonotype was recovered from a human donor in good health (CMV status not recorded). Some clones in this sample may be carry-over from other donors' samples. The CDR3 region has the DNA TGTGCCAGCAGTTTATACGGGGCAGGGGCTCAGCCCCAGCATTTT. Translating gives CASSLYGAGAQPQHF.